This T cell receptor beta chain emerged from a study of CDR3 diversity in severe acne. Deletions cut 4 bases from V and 7 bases from J, with 11 bases between. The CDR3 contains 13 residues. CDR1 MGHRA and CDR2 YSYEKL come from the germline V gene. MiXCR, applied by TCRdb to the PCR reads, yields one record per CDR3 protein. The sample consists of under 95,000 distinct CDR3 sequences, 48% of them appearing once. This chain uses TRBV4-1 with TRBJ1-5; D is possibly TRBD1 (5 bases). Sequencing was done on a sample of blood. This TCR derives from a male donor in good health, serving as a control. The CDR3: CASSRTWVQPQHF. The DNA of the CDR3 is TGCGCCAGCAGCCGGACATGGGTACAGCCCCAGCATTTT.